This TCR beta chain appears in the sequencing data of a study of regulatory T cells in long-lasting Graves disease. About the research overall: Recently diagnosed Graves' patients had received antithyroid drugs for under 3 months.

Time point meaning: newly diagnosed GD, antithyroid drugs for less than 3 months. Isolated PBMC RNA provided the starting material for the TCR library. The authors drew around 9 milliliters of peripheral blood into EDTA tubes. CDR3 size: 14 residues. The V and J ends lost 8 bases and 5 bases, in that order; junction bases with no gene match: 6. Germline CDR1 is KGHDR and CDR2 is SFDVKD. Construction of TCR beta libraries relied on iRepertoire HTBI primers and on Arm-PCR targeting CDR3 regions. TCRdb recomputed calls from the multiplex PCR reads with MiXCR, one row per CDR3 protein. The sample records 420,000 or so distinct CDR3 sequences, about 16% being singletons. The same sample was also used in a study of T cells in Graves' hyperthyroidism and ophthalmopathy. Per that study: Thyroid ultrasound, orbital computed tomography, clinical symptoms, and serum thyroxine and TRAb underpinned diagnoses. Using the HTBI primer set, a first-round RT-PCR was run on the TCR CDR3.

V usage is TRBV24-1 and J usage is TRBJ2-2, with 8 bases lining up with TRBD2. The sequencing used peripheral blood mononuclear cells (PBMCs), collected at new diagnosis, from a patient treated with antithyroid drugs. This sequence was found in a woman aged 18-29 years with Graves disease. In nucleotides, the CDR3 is TGTGCCACCAATCCCAGCGGGAGAACCGGGGAGCTGTTTTTT. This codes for CATNPSGRTGELFF.